This TCR beta chain was captured in a study of blood T cell repertoires in COVID-19. Study as a whole: Both acute and convalescent COVID-19 samples were obtained from the United States, Italy and Spain.

V trimming: 9 bases; J trimming: 5 bases; junction bases outside the gene matches: 12. CDR1 and CDR2 (germline): ENHRY, SYGVKD. The CDR3 covers 15 residues. Enrollment of patients from Seattle took place during active infection, with longitudinal follow-up. Generated by immunoSEQ multiplex PCR, the TCRdb table keeps only in-frame clones and is missing some. Counted here are fewer than 30,000 clones, 90% to 95% occurring once; the ten biggest clones make up approximately 0.84%. The sequencing input was peripheral blood. This chain joins TRBV10-3 and TRBJ2-5; TRBD1 matches at 10 bases. This TCR was recovered from a woman aged 65 to 85 with COVID-19, enrolled during active disease. Here the CDR3 DNA reads TGTGCCATTGCAGCGGGGACAGGGGCTTCGGAGACCCAGTACTTC. Its protein is CAIAAGTGASETQYF.